This TCR beta chain originates from a study of T cell clonality in common variable immunodeficiency. General study findings and limits: Common variable immunodeficiency TCR beta sequences reportedly had fewer deletions and N-nucleotide insertions.

CVID subjects were 15 female and around 28 male, aged about 8 to 65. For at least one year, all CVID subjects received replacement immunoglobulin. Donors gave 5 to 8 ml heparinized peripheral whole blood. The CDR3 is 13 residues long. V lost 0 bases to trimming and J lost 4 bases, with 6 bases between them. In germline, CDR1 is LNHNV, CDR2 YYDKDF (reference sequence). Sample share makes this clone medium-sized. The antigen remains unidentified. The CDR3 end falls 3 residues outside the read, so it is completed with the germline J gene. Equal genomic DNA amounts from CVID and control samples were sequenced. TCRdb's copy holds only in-frame clones and misses some; the assay was immunoSEQ multiplex PCR. The sample contains 15,000 to 20,000 clones, none of them singletons.

The sequence came from a human donor with common variable immunodeficiency. The chain employs TRBV15 and TRBJ1-1; D remains unclear. Input material: peripheral blood mononuclear cells. Incomplete CDR3 DNA: TGTGCCACCAGCAGAGATCGGGGCACTGAA. Its protein is CATSRDRGTE. The whole CDR3 is CATSRDRGTEAFF.